This T cell receptor beta chain was recorded in a study of OX40 agonist ivuxolimab in advanced cancers. Study-level information: The dose-escalation cohort had hepatocellular carcinoma, melanoma, renal cell or head and neck cancer.

In regard to this clone: Its specificity is unknown.

Clones were sequenced by immunoSEQ multiplex PCR, and TCRdb holds only the in-frame ones, with some missing. The sample lists some 82,000 clones; 85% to 90% were seen once. Study results and caveats: In general, CD8+ T cells held more expanded clones than CD4+ did, on average. By week 6 at 0.1 to 3.0 mg/kg, blood CD4+ and CD8+ T cells had expanded clonally.

Germline lookup yields CDR1 SEHNR and CDR2 FQNEAQ (reference sequence). Trimming removed 5 bases from V and 0 bases from J; junction bases left unmatched: 6. This CDR3 has 15 amino acids. The specimen was CD4+ or CD8+ T cells sorted from blood, collected in a trial of the OX40 agonist ivuxolimab. The chain has TRBV7-9 and TRBJ1-1; 7 bases match TRBD1. This TCR derives from an adult with an advanced solid tumor such as melanoma, head and neck, liver or kidney cancer. CDR3 nucleotide sequence: TGTGCCAGCAGCCCAAGGACAGGCCTGAACACTGAAGCTTTCTTT. Translated: CASSPRTGLNTEAFF.